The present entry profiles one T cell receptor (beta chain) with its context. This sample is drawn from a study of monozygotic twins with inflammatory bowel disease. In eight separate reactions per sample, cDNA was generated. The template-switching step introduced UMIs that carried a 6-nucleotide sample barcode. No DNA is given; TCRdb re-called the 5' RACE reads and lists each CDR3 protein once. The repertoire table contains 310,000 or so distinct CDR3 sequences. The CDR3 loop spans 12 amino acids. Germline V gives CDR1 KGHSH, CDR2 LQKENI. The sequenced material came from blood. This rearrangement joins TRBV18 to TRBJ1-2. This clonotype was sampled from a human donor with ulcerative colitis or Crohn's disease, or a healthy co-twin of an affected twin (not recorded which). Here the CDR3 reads CASSAAGYGYTF.